A selection of T cell receptor beta chains follows, all from one sample in a study of blood T cells in healthy people across ages. From the 5' RACE reads, TCRdb called clonotypes with MiXCR, one entry per CDR3 protein. The sample consists of around 1.5 million distinct CDR3 sequences, around two fifths of them appearing once. The specimen was blood. These receptors all stem from a woman under 30 in good health. Each CDR3 is given with its conserved first and last residue. Fields, in order: V gene, clone size, D gene, J gene, CDR3 protein, CDR3 DNA. A D gene is named only where the DNA matches it firmly. Rows may omit the clone size; those that give it use once, few, many or a size class.

v_gene: TRBV7-2
abundance: few
d_gene: -
j_gene: TRBJ2-5
CDR3aa: CASSYGGSARVTETQYF
CDR3nt: TGTGCCAGCAGCTACGGGGGCTCAGCGAGGGTCACAGAGACCCAGTACTTC

v_gene: TRBV10-3
abundance: -
d_gene: TRBD2
j_gene: TRBJ2-3
CDR3aa: CAISDPLAGEPSTDTQYF
CDR3nt: TGTGCCATCAGTGATCCCCTAGCGGGAGAACCTAGCACAGATACGCAGTATTTT

v_gene: TRBV29-1
abundance: -
d_gene: -
j_gene: TRBJ2-3
CDR3aa: CSVVEPGGTQYF
CDR3nt: TGCAGCGTTGTGGAGCCCGGGGGTACGCAGTATTTT

v_gene: TRBV7-2
abundance: -
d_gene: -
j_gene: TRBJ1-3
CDR3aa: CASSLEGLISGNTIYF
CDR3nt: TGTGCCAGCAGCTTAGAAGGACTGATCTCTGGAAACACCATATATTTT

v_gene: TRBV7-6
abundance: once
d_gene: TRBD2
j_gene: TRBJ2-6
CDR3aa: CASSLGGRGGANVLTF
CDR3nt: TGTGCCAGCAGCTTAGGCGGGAGAGGTGGGGCCAACGTCCTGACTTTC

v_gene: TRBV10-3
abundance: -
d_gene: TRBD1
j_gene: TRBJ1-1
CDR3aa: CAIARDRNTEAFF
CDR3nt: TGTGCCATCGCAAGGGACAGGAACACTGAAGCTTTCTTT

v_gene: TRBV25-1
abundance: few
d_gene: TRBD2
j_gene: TRBJ2-5
CDR3aa: CASTPTTSGVGETQYF
CDR3nt: TGTGCCAGCACTCCGACGACTAGCGGGGTGGGTGAGACCCAGTACTTC

v_gene: TRBV20-1
abundance: -
d_gene: TRBD1
j_gene: TRBJ1-6
CDR3aa: CSARNTGGAGNSPLHF
CDR3nt: TGCAGTGCTAGAAACACAGGGGGCGCAGGGAATTCACCCCTCCACTTT

v_gene: TRBV5-1
abundance: -
d_gene: TRBD2
j_gene: TRBJ2-1
CDR3aa: CASSQGTSGEDEQFF
CDR3nt: TGCGCCAGCAGCCAGGGGACTAGCGGGGAGGATGAGCAGTTCTTC

v_gene: TRBV4-2
abundance: -
d_gene: -
j_gene: TRBJ2-3
CDR3aa: CASSQTRGGETDTQYF
CDR3nt: TGTGCCAGCAGCCAGACCCGTGGAGGGGAGACAGATACGCAGTATTTT

v_gene: TRBV27
abundance: -
d_gene: TRBD2
j_gene: TRBJ2-7
CDR3aa: CASSLFTSGSEQYF
CDR3nt: TGTGCCAGCAGTCTATTTACTAGCGGGAGCGAGCAGTACTTC

v_gene: TRBV12-3/TRBV12-4
abundance: few
d_gene: TRBD2
j_gene: TRBJ2-5
CDR3aa: CASSFGGGVETQYF
CDR3nt: TGTGCCAGCAGTTTTGGGGGAGGGGTAGAGACCCAGTACTTC

v_gene: TRBV7-2
abundance: -
d_gene: -
j_gene: TRBJ2-7
CDR3aa: CASSAIDRPCEQYF
CDR3nt: TGTGCCAGCAGCGCAATTGACAGGCCCTGCGAGCAGTACTTC

v_gene: TRBV6-6
abundance: -
d_gene: -
j_gene: TRBJ2-7
CDR3aa: CASTLRLTFYEQYF
CDR3nt: TGTGCCAGCACCCTAAGGTTGACTTTCTACGAGCAGTACTTC

v_gene: TRBV5-1
abundance: -
d_gene: -
j_gene: TRBJ2-1
CDR3aa: CASSSGRVSLTEQFF
CDR3nt: TGCGCCAGCAGCTCCGGCAGGGTGTCTCTTACGGAGCAGTTCTTC